This passage covers 17 T cell receptor beta chains from one sample sequenced in a study of fetal regulatory T cell absence and autoimmunity. Repertoires were generated with immunoSEQ multiplex PCR, while TCRdb's copy carries only in-frame clones and drops some. The repertoire holds 95,000 to 100,000 clones, with more than 70% as singletons. Sample: pancreas tissue. Receptors were obtained from a male donor with IPEX syndrome.

The chain is built from TRBV9 and TRBJ2-2; D is ambiguous. Germline values: CDR1 SGDLS, CDR2 YYNGEE. This CDR3 comprises 14 residues. V dropped 3 bases and J dropped 5 bases, with 11 bases sitting between them. The DNA for the CDR3 is TGTGCCAGCAGCGCTTACGGGCCAACCGGGGAGCTGTTTTTT. This codes for CASSAYGPTGELFF.

The chain combines TRBV5-4 with TRBJ1-2; 7 positions match TRBD1. This CDR3 has 14 amino acids. CDR1 and CDR2 from the germline V gene are SGHNT and YYREEE (reference sequence). V lost 0 bases, J lost 4 bases, and 3 bases stayed unmatched. The CDR3 nucleotides read TGTGCCAGCAGCTTGGGAGGGGGCGGCTATGGCTACACCTTC. Its translation is CASSLGGGGYGYTF.

J is TRBJ1-1 and V is TRBV7-6; D is unresolved. The CDR3 contains 15 residues. V was pared by 4 bases and J by 1 base, with 13 bases between. CDR1 and CDR2 (germline): SGHVS, FNYEAQ. CDR3: CASSSILEGNTEAFF. CDR3 bases: TGTGCCAGCAGCTCGATCCTTGAGGGGAACACTGAAGCTTTCTTT. The full variable domain, with the rest looked up from reference TRBV7-6 and TRBJ1-1, is GAGVSQSPRYKVTKRGQDVALRCDPISGHVSLYWYRQALGQGPEFLTYFNYEAQQDKSGLPNDRFSAERPEGSISTLTIQRTEQRDSAMYRCASSSILEGNTEAFFGQGTRLTVV.

The rearrangement uses TRBV5-4 and TRBJ2-2; 8 bases line up with TRBD1. V lost 3 bases and J lost 7; bases outside the gene matches: 8. This CDR3 has 15 residues. Germline V gene lookup returns CDR1 SGHNT and CDR2 YYREEE (reference sequence). In DNA form, the CDR3 reads TGTGCCAGCAGCTCCAGCGGACAGGGCGGCGGGGAGCTGTTTTTT. As protein: CASSSSGQGGGELFF.

This clone was seen a few times. V is TRBV10-3 and J is TRBJ1-2, with unresolved D. CDR1 and CDR2 (germline): ENHRY, SYGVKD. Trimming cost V 2 bases and J 6 bases, with 10 bases left between them. The CDR3 contains 13 residues. The DNA of the CDR3 is TGTGCCATCAGTGAGAGCCAGGTCCATGGCTACACCTTC. It specifies CAISESQVHGYTF.

This clone was observed a few times. The chain links TRBV11-2 to TRBJ2-7; 11 bases match TRBD1. In germline, CDR1 is SGHAT, CDR2 FQNNGV. J was trimmed by 3 bases and V by 6 bases; bases with no gene match: 4. The CDR3 spans 14 residues. This chain's CDR3 is CASSRGTGGYEQYF. The CDR3 DNA follows: TGTGCCAGCAGTCGCGGGACAGGGGGCTACGAGCAGTACTTC.

The chain joins TRBV4-1 to TRBJ2-2; no clear D. Trimming took 0 bases from V and 7 from J, leaving 3 bases between them. In germline, CDR1 is MGHRA, CDR2 YSYEKL. There are 12 residues in the CDR3. The DNA for the CDR3 is TGCGCCAGCAGCCAAGAGTACGGGGAGCTGTTTTTT. Amino acid sequence: CASSQEYGELFF.

The V call is TRBV25-1, the J call TRBJ1-4; a weak D match, TRBD1 (6 bases). Trimming cost V 1 base and J 3 bases, with 15 bases left between them. From germline, CDR1 is MGHDK and CDR2 SYGVNS. The CDR3 has 17 amino acids. The CDR3 DNA reads TGTGCCAGCAGTGAATGGGTCCCTACAGGGTCTAATGAAAAACTGTTTTTT. Protein sequence: CASSEWVPTGSNEKLFF.

The chain has TRBV7-9 and TRBJ1-4; no firm D call. CDR3 length: 12 residues. Germline V gene data show CDR1 as SEHNR and CDR2 as FQNEAQ (reference sequence). The germline V and J ends were trimmed by 2 bases and 4 bases, with 2 bases remaining between them. DNA of the CDR3: TGTGCCAGCAGCTTACATAATGAAAAACTGTTTTTT. Its protein is CASSLHNEKLFF.

The chain links TRBV5-1 to TRBJ2-1; D not certain. Trimming stripped 4 bases from V and 7 bases from J, with 6 bases between. The CDR3 runs to 11 residues. The germline CDR1 and CDR2 sequences are SGHRS and YFSETQ. The CDR3 DNA is TGCGCCAGCAGCCCGAGTAATGAGCAGTTCTTC. This gives the protein CASSPSNEQFF.

CDR3 sequence reads: CASSKGEGANYGYTF. CDR3 nucleotides: TGTGCCAGCAGTAAAGGGGAGGGGGCGAACTATGGCTACACCTTC. The J gene is TRBJ1-2, the V gene TRBV7-9; 7 bases line up with TRBD1. With V trimmed by 6 bases and J by 2 bases, 9 bases remained unmatched. Looked up from germline, CDR1 is SEHNR and CDR2 is FQNEAQ (reference sequence). The CDR3 loop spans 15 amino acids. Full variable domain (outside the CDR3, taken from reference TRBV7-9 and TRBJ1-2): DTGVSQNPRHKITKRGQNVTFRCDPISEHNRLYWYRQTLGQGPEFLTYFQNEAQLEKSRLLSDRFSAERPKGSFSTLEIQRTEQGDSAMYLCASSKGEGANYGYTFGSGTRLTVV.

CDR3 in DNA: TGTGCCAGCAGCTTAGCGTTAAGGGCCGAGCAGTTCTTC. The encoded protein is CASSLALRAEQFF. The V and J genes are TRBV7-9 and TRBJ2-1; D unresolved. Germline CDR1 is SEHNR and CDR2 is FQNEAQ (reference sequence). V shed 0 bases and J shed 10 bases, with 10 bases lying between them. The CDR3 has 13 residues.

The CDR3 DNA reads as TGCGCCAGCAGCTTACTAGCGGGAGCCAATGAGCAGTTCTTC. Amino acid sequence: CASSLLAGANEQFF. The chain recombines TRBV5-1 with TRBJ2-1; TRBD2 matches at 11 bases. The length of the CDR3 is 14 residues. Germline trimming cut 2 bases from V and 6 bases from J; bases unmatched to any gene: 1. CDR1 is SGHRS, CDR2 YFSETQ, per germline.

J is TRBJ2-2 and V is TRBV11-3; TRBD2 might be the D (6 bases). Trimming left V 0 bases short and J 0 bases short, with 8 bases between. CDR3 length: 16 residues. Germline V CDR1 and CDR2: SGHNT, YENEEA. CDR3 DNA sequence: TGTGCCAGCAGCTTAGAGGGGGGTTCGAACACCGGGGAGCTGTTTTTT. Residues: CASSLEGGSNTGELFF. The full variable domain, rest sourced from reference TRBV11-3 and TRBJ2-2, is EAGVVQSPRYKIIEKKQPVAFWCNPISGHNTLYWYLQNLGQGPELLIRYENEEAVDDSQLPKDRFSAERLKGVDSTLKIQPAELGDSAVYLCASSLEGGSNTGELFFGEGSRLTVL.

The gene calls are TRBV19 and TRBJ2-2, with 8 bases lining up with TRBD2. The CDR3 totals 13 residues. J lost 7 bases, V lost 5 bases, and 3 bases had no gene match. Germline V gene lookup returns CDR1 LNHDA and CDR2 SQIVND (reference sequence). The CDR3 DNA is TGTGCCAGTAGTTTCGCGGGGGGCGGGGAGCTGTTTTTT. The encoded protein is CASSFAGGGELFF. Drawing the rest from reference TRBV19 and TRBJ2-2, the complete variable domain is DGGITQSPKYLFRKEGQNVTLSCEQNLNHDAMYWYRQDPGQGLRLIYYSQIVNDFQKGDIAEGYSVSREKKESFPLTVTSAQKNPTAFYLCASSFAGGGELFFGEGSRLTVL.

The chain uses TRBV6-8 and TRBJ1-6; 8 bases line up with TRBD1. The CDR3 has 14 residues. Germline CDR1 reads MNHGY; CDR2 reads SAAAGT. Trimming removed 5 bases from V and 7 bases from J; junction bases left unmatched: 4. Here the CDR3 DNA reads TGTGCCAGCAGTCCCGACAGGGGCAATTCACCCCTCCACTTT. It yields the protein CASSPDRGNSPLHF.

Only a few counts were recorded for this clone. The V and J genes are TRBV5-1 and TRBJ2-7; 9 bases match TRBD2. The CDR3 covers 15 residues. Germline assignment: CDR1 SGHRS and CDR2 YFSETQ. With 0 bases clipped from V and 6 bases from J, the junction kept 7 bases outside the gene matches. The chain's CDR3 is CASSLVLAGRGEQYF. The CDR3 nucleotides are TGCGCCAGCAGCTTGGTCCTAGCGGGACGTGGCGAGCAGTACTTC.